These T cell receptor beta chains were read from a single sample in a study of T cell changes during pregnancy in multiple sclerosis. Here immunoSEQ multiplex PCR was the method, and the copy in TCRdb shows in-frame clones only, minus some. This table has around 51,000 clones, 85% to 95% appearing once. The material was CD4+ T cells from peripheral blood mononuclear cells, obtained in the second trimester of pregnancy. Every receptor here comes from a female donor with multiple sclerosis, enrolled in a pregnancy study. Each CDR3 is given with its conserved first and last residue. The D gene is left open where the match is weak. Size is omitted from some rows. Given values are once, few, many or a class for expanded clones.

>-|TRBJ1-4|TRBV5-1|-
TGCGCCAGCAGCCCGGGGGGGGCGGGTGAAAAACTGTTTTTT
CASSPGGAGEKLFF
>-|TRBJ2-7|TRBV7-2|TRBD1
TGTGCCAGCAGCTTGGGACAGATCTACGAGCAGTACTTC
CASSLGQIYEQYF
>-|TRBJ2-3|TRBV6-5|TRBD2
TGTGCCAGCAGTAGGACTAGCGGGGGGCAGTATTTT
CASSRTSGGQYF
>-|TRBJ2-5|TRBV18|TRBD2
TGTGCCAGCTCACCCCTCCATGGAAACAAGCGGGGGGTAGGCGAGACCCAGTACTTC
CASSPLHGNKRGVGETQYF
>-|TRBJ2-7|TRBV4-3|TRBD2
TGCGCCAGCAGCCTCGGACTAGCGGGGGGAACCTACGAGCAGTACTTC
CASSLGLAGGTYEQYF
>-|TRBJ2-2|TRBV29-1|-
TGCAGCGTTGAAAAGATAGTGTCCGGGGAGCTGTTTTTT
CSVEKIVSGELFF
>-|TRBJ2-5|TRBV9|TRBD2
TGTGCCAGCAGCGTAGCTACGGGGGGATACCAAGAGACCCAGTACTTC
CASSVATGGYQETQYF
>-|TRBJ2-5|TRBV9|TRBD2
TGTGCCAGCAGCGTAGGGGCGGGGGGACGTCAAGAGACCCAGTACTTC
CASSVGAGGRQETQYF
>-|TRBJ2-2|TRBV6-5|-
TGTGCCAGCAGTAGAGGGACCGGGGAGCTGTTTTTT
CASSRGTGELFF
>-|TRBJ1-1|TRBV5-6|TRBD1
TGTGCCAGCAGCTTGTACGGGACAGGACGCTTCGGGGCTTTCTTT
CASSLYGTGRFGAFF
>-|TRBJ1-6|TRBV27|TRBD1
TGTGCCAGCAGTTTAGGGTTGGGACAGGGAAAATCTAATTCACCCCTCCACTTT
CASSLGLGQGKSNSPLHF
>-|TRBJ2-5|TRBV4-2|TRBD2
TGTGCCAGCAGCTACTCACTAGCGGGGGATCAAGAGACCCAGTACTTC
CASSYSLAGDQETQYF
>-|TRBJ2-2|TRBV9|-
TGTGCCAGCAGCGTAGATAGGCACGCGGGCGGGGAGCTGTTTTTT
CASSVDRHAGGELFF
>-|TRBJ2-3|TRBV6-1|-
TGTGCCAGCAGTTGGACTAGCACAGATACGCAGTATTTT
CASSWTSTDTQYF
>-|TRBJ1-1|TRBV7-3|-
TGTGCCAGCAGCAGACAGGAGAACACTGAAGCTTTCTTT
CASSRQENTEAFF
>-|TRBJ2-5|TRBV2|TRBD1
TGTGCCACATCTAGGGGGCCTAGCCAAGAGACCCAGTACTTC
CATSRGPSQETQYF
>once|TRBJ1-1|TRBV5-1|-
TGCGCCAGCAGCTTGCTGGGCCAAGGGGTAAGGGGTGAAGCTTTCTTT
CASSLLGQGVRGEAFF
>-|TRBJ1-5|TRBV10-3|TRBD1
TGTGCCATCAGTGAGTCTAACAGGGGTGGCAATCAGCCCCAGCATTTT
CAISESNRGGNQPQHF
>-|TRBJ1-2|TRBV6-6|TRBD1
TGTGCCAGCAGTCCAAACAGGGGGAAGGGTAGCTACACCTTC
CASSPNRGKGSYTF
>-|TRBJ2-5|TRBV30|-
TGTGCCTGGAGTCGGTCGGGGTTGGAGACCCAGTACTTC
CAWSRSGLETQYF
>-|TRBJ1-4|TRBV4-3|TRBD1
TGCGCCAGCAGCCAAGGGACAGGGGGCGCAACTAATGAAAAACTGTTTTTT
CASSQGTGGATNEKLFF
>-|TRBJ1-2|TRBV5-4|-
TGTGCCAGCAGCCAAGTTGGAGTAGACTATGGCTACACCTTC
CASSQVGVDYGYTF
>-|TRBJ2-3|TRBV7-9|-
TGTGCCAGCAGCAGGCGGGGTTCGAGCCCAGATACGCAGTATTTT
CASSRRGSSPDTQYF
>-|TRBJ2-3|TRBV19|TRBD1
TGTGCCAGTAGTAGGACAGGGAATACGCAGTATTTT
CASSRTGNTQYF
>-|TRBJ2-1|TRBV21-1|-
TGTGCCAGCAGCCCCCCTGCGTACAATGAGCAGTTCTTC
CASSPPAYNEQFF
>-|TRBJ2-5|TRBV18|-
TGTGCCAGCTCAGGACTACCACAGGAGACCCAGTACTTC
CASSGLPQETQYF